Presented here are 30 T cell receptor beta chains from one specimen sequenced in a study of Graves' ophthalmopathy and Graves' hyperthyroidism. The study amplified TCR beta CDR3 regions using RNA transcripts. RT-PCR was first run with HTBI primers, then multiplex PCR in a second round. TCRdb re-derived calls from the multiplex PCR reads in MiXCR, one entry per CDR3 protein. The table shows 200,000 to 250,000 distinct CDR3 sequences, with approximately 21% occurring only once. Sample: peripheral blood. The receptor set was obtained from a woman aged 45-59 years with Graves' ophthalmopathy.

The chain is built from TRBV6-1 and TRBJ1-5; 8 nucleotides match TRBD1. The CDR3 extends over 13 amino acids. Germline trimming cut 6 bases from V and 9 bases from J; bases unmatched to any gene: 7. Germline CDR1 and CDR2: MNHNS and SASEGT. DNA for the CDR3: TGTGCCAGCAGCGGACAGGGTTCGCCGCCCCAGCATTTT. It codes for CASSGQGSPPQHF.

This clonotype was counted a few times. The chain employs TRBV27 and TRBJ1-2, with D possibly being TRBD1 (5 bases). The germline V gene has CDR1 MNHEY and CDR2 SMNVEV (reference sequence). The V end was cut by 5 bases, the J end by 5 bases, with 18 bases between. This CDR3 has 15 residues. The CDR3 spells CASSPYAEGRYGYTF. CDR3 coding DNA: TGTGCCAGCAGTCCATACGCGGAGGGGAGGTATGGCTACACCTTC.

This clonotype was seen a handful of times. The chain carries TRBV6-5 and TRBJ2-5, with 8 bases matching TRBD1. The ends lost 0 bases at V and 5 bases at J; junction bases unmatched: 8. The germline CDR1 and CDR2 sequences are MNHEY and SVGAGI. The CDR3 covers 16 residues. This CDR3 is CASSYSDRVTQETQYF. CDR3 bases: TGTGCCAGCAGTTACTCGGACAGGGTGACGCAGGAGACCCAGTACTTC.

This clonotype occurred many times. Being one base from a much bigger clone, this may be a read error. The chain uses TRBV29-1 and TRBJ2-7, with D possibly being TRBD2 (5 bases). The germline V gene has CDR1 SQVTM and CDR2 ANQGSEA. The CDR3 spans 13 residues. The V gene lost 8 bases and the J gene lost 3 bases, with 17 bases spanning the gap. DNA of the CDR3: TGCAGCATGCAAGGGAGTACCGACTACGAGCAGTACTTC. Translated, it gives CSMQGSTDYEQYF.

The chain combines TRBV5-1 with TRBJ2-5; D is ambiguous. Trimming stripped 0 bases from V and 2 bases from J, with 11 bases between. The length of the CDR3 is 15 residues. Per the germline V gene, CDR1 is SGHRS and CDR2 is YFSETQ. The CDR3, as DNA: TGCGCCAGCAGCTTGGATCCAAACCCACAAGAGACCCAGTACTTC. It codes for CASSLDPNPQETQYF.

This clonotype was seen more than once but under ten times. The chain uses TRBV20-1 and TRBJ2-5; 10 bases are a match to TRBD2. The length of the CDR3 is 15 residues. V shed 3 bases and J 2 bases; nucleotides not matched to a gene: 6. Germline CDR1 and CDR2: DFQATT and SNEGSKA (reference sequence). In DNA, the CDR3 is TGCAGTGCTAGTCGGCCAGCGGGAGGGCAAGAGACCCAGTACTTC. It codes for CSASRPAGGQETQYF.

This clonotype was counted at least ten times. The genes are TRBV6-1 and TRBJ1-5; TRBD1 matches 8 bases. The CDR3 consists of 16 residues. V shed 6 bases and J 6 bases; nucleotides not matched to a gene: 13. Germline CDR1 is MNHNS and CDR2 is SASEGT. CDR3 protein: CASSQKPTGVGQPQHF. The CDR3 DNA sequence: TGTGCCAGCAGCCAAAAACCGACAGGGGTTGGTCAGCCCCAGCATTTT.

The table lists this clonotype with a few counts. This chain uses TRBV5-1 with TRBJ2-5; 11 bases align to TRBD2. J lost 3 bases, V lost 3 bases, and 10 bases had no gene match. The CDR3 runs to 17 residues. Germline V gene sequence: CDR1 SGHRS, CDR2 YFSETQ. CDR3 DNA: TGCGCCAGCAGCTCGAAAATAATAGCGGGAGGGGAAGAGACCCAGTACTTC. Translation: CASSSKIIAGGEETQYF.

This clonotype was seen ten or more times. The rearrangement uses TRBV5-1 and TRBJ2-7; D is unresolved. Trimming took 0 bases from V and 8 from J, leaving 15 bases between them. The CDR3 totals 14 residues. CDR1 and CDR2 from the germline V gene are SGHRS and YFSETQ. CDR3 bases: TGCGCCAGCAGCTTGGACAGCCCCCTAGGAAAGCAGTACTTC. It translates to CASSLDSPLGKQYF.

At least ten counts were recorded for this clonotype. The rearrangement links TRBV27 to TRBJ2-1; 9 bases line up with TRBD2. The CDR3 is 15 residues long. The J segment lost 2 bases and the V segment lost 3 bases, leaving 2 bases of the junction unmatched. CDR1 and CDR2 (germline): MNHEY, SMNVEV (reference sequence). The CDR3 bases are TGTGCCAGCAGTTTGGGACTAGCCCCCTACAATGAGCAGTTCTTC. Its translation: CASSLGLAPYNEQFF.

This clonotype was recorded many times. This CDR3 reads CASSRKLVGNNSPLHF. In nucleotides, the CDR3 is TGTGCCAGCAGCCGGAAGTTAGTTGGTAATAATTCACCCCTCCACTTT. The V call is TRBV6-5, the J call TRBJ1-6; D is undetermined. The CDR3 runs 16 residues. V was cut by 6 bases and J by 5 bases, with 17 bases left in between. Looked up from germline, CDR1 is MNHEY and CDR2 is SVGAGI.

This clonotype was recorded many times. V and J are TRBV12-3 or TRBV12-4 and TRBJ1-2; D ambiguous. Between the trimmed V and J ends, which lost 5 bases and 4 bases, there was a span of 11 bases. The CDR3 is 13 amino acids. CDR3 loop: CASSTGRLYGYTF. The DNA of the CDR3 is TGTGCCAGCAGTACCGGTAGACTCTATGGCTACACCTTC.

The sample holds many counts of this clonotype. This chain links TRBV20-1 with TRBJ2-5; D may be TRBD1 or TRBD2 (6 bases each). The germline V gene encodes CDR1 DFQATT and CDR2 SNEGSKA (reference sequence). V gave up 4 bases and J gave up 2 bases, with 17 bases separating them. The CDR3 is made up of 15 amino acids. For the CDR3, the DNA is TGCAGTGCTATCCTCGCGGGAAGGGGGCAAGAGACCCAGTACTTC. Amino acids: CSAILAGRGQETQYF.

This clonotype was counted ten times or more. This rearrangement joins TRBV11-2 to TRBJ1-1, with TRBD1 as a possible D gene (6 bases). The CDR3 runs 11 residues. V was shortened by 1 base and J by 10 bases, with 7 bases between the two germline ends. Germline CDR1 is SGHAT and CDR2 is FQNNGV. In DNA form, the CDR3 reads TGTGCCAGCAGCTTAGCAGGGGCAGCTTTCTTT. Translating gives CASSLAGAAFF. The full variable domain, in which reference TRBV11-2 and TRBJ1-1 provide the parts outside the CDR3, is EAGVAQSPRYKIIEKRQSVAFWCNPISGHATLYWYQQILGQGPKLLIQFQNNGVVDDSQLPKDRFSAERLKGVDSTLKIQPAKLEDSAVYLCASSLAGAAFFGQGTRLTVV.

Note on this clonotype: No DNA is shown, since the ends of the CDR3 on it are uncertain; the CDR3 is the one TCRdb lists. The chain recombines TRBV4-2 with TRBJ1-3. The CDR3 comprises 15 residues, both ends counted. Germline V CDR1 and CDR2: LGHNA, YNFKEQ. This chain's CDR3 is CASSQAWGFGNTIHF.

The chain uses TRBV30 and TRBJ2-7, with D perhaps matching TRBD1 (6 bases). Germline V gene lookup returns CDR1 GTSNPN and CDR2 SVGIG (reference sequence). The V end lost 1 base, the J end lost 2 bases, and 15 bases lay between the germline ends. The CDR3 contains 15 residues. CDR3 region: CAWSAGQGLTYEQYF. The CDR3 DNA is TGTGCCTGGAGTGCGGGTCAGGGGTTGACCTACGAGCAGTACTTC.

The chain has TRBV30 and TRBJ1-3, with D uncertain. Deletions cut 0 bases from V and 4 bases from J, with 4 bases between. CDR3 length: 12 amino acids. Germline loops: CDR1 GTSNPN, CDR2 SVGIG (reference sequence). The CDR3 DNA is TGTGCCTGGAGTGTACGGGGAAACACCATATATTTT. It is translated as CAWSVRGNTIYF.

This clonotype was seen at least ten times. The CDR3 loop reads CASRSPDRVTEAFF. CDR3 nucleotides: TGTGCCAGCAGATCCCCGGACAGGGTCACTGAAGCTTTCTTT. This chain joins TRBV6-1 and TRBJ1-1; 8 nucleotides agree with TRBD1. This CDR3 is 14 amino acids long. Germline V CDR1 and CDR2: MNHNS, SASEGT. V was pared by 6 bases and J by 4 bases, with 7 bases of the junction left unmatched.

Ten or more counts support this clonotype. This chain joins TRBV6-5 and TRBJ2-7, with D perhaps TRBD2 (5 bases). The CDR3 covers 14 residues. CDR1 is MNHEY and CDR2 is SVGAGI in the germline V gene. Trimming shortened V by 2 bases and J by 3 bases, and 11 bases separated the two germline ends. The CDR3 sequence: CASSYEAGLYEQYF. CDR3 nucleotide sequence: TGTGCCAGCAGTTACGAAGCAGGACTCTACGAGCAGTACTTC.

The J gene is TRBJ2-2, the V gene TRBV30; 13 nucleotides agree with TRBD2. The J segment lost 6 bases and the V segment lost 5 bases, leaving 3 bases of the junction unmatched. The CDR3 totals 14 residues. The germline V gene encodes CDR1 GTSNPN and CDR2 SVGIG (reference sequence). This CDR3 is CAWLLAGGSGELFF. The CDR3 DNA reads as TGTGCCTGGCTACTAGCGGGAGGGTCCGGGGAGCTGTTTTTT.

This clonotype was picked up a small number of times. The chain employs TRBV7-9 and TRBJ1-2; no firm D call. The CDR3 length is 13 residues. V gave up 1 base and J gave up 8 bases, with 11 bases separating them. The germline CDR1 and CDR2 sequences are SEHNR and FQNEAQ (reference sequence). CDR3 sequence: CASSLVLYKGYTF. DNA of the CDR3: TGTGCCAGCAGCTTAGTCCTATATAAAGGCTACACCTTC.

This chain joins TRBV7-3 and TRBJ1-1; weak D call: TRBD1 (6 bases). V dropped 5 bases and J dropped 5 bases, with 12 bases sitting between them. This CDR3 spans 13 amino acids. CDR1 SGHTA and CDR2 FQGTGA come from the germline V gene. The CDR3 here is CASSTGMGTEAFF. CDR3 DNA sequence: TGTGCCAGCAGCACAGGGATGGGGACTGAAGCTTTCTTT.

A few counts support this clonotype. The CDR3 loop is CASSLSSSLGNEQFF. In DNA, the CDR3 is TGTGCCAGCAGTTTATCCTCCTCACTGGGCAATGAGCAGTTCTTC. The chain uses TRBV27 and TRBJ2-1; D gene uncertain. V was clipped by 0 bases and J by 6 bases, with 12 bases between them. Germline lookup yields CDR1 MNHEY and CDR2 SMNVEV (reference sequence). There are 15 residues in the CDR3.

The sample holds many counts of this clonotype. This chain connects TRBV6-1 to TRBJ1-3; D is unclear. The CDR3 totals 13 residues. Germline V gene data show CDR1 as MNHNS and CDR2 as SASEGT. The CDR3 loop is CASSTSSGNTIYF. Written as DNA, the CDR3 is TGTGCGTCTTCGACCAGCTCTGGAAACACCATATATTTT.

This clonotype occurred many times. This chain joins TRBV27 and TRBJ1-2; 7 bases align to TRBD1. The CDR3 is 14 residues long. Germline loops: CDR1 MNHEY, CDR2 SMNVEV (reference sequence). V trimming: 7 bases; J trimming: 8 bases; junction bases outside the gene matches: 13. Here the CDR3 reads CASTPNRGREGYTF. CDR3 coding DNA: TGTGCCAGCACCCCGAACAGGGGCCGTGAGGGCTACACCTTC.

This clonotype was picked up many times. This sequence joins TRBV30 and TRBJ1-1; D gene unclear. Germline assignment: CDR1 GTSNPN and CDR2 SVGIG (reference sequence). The CDR3 has 12 amino acids. V lost 3 bases, J lost 5 bases, and 10 bases lay in between. The CDR3 DNA is TGTGCCTGGAGCACGAGATGGACTGAAGCTTTCTTT. Residues: CAWSTRWTEAFF. Full variable domain (rest looked up from reference TRBV30 and TRBJ1-1): SQTIHQWPATLVQPVGSPLSLECTVEGTSNPNLYWYRQAAGRGLQLLFYSVGIGQISSEVPQNLSASRPQDRQFILSSKKLLLSDSGFYLCAWSTRWTEAFFGQGTRLTVV.

Ten or more counts support this clonotype. The genes are TRBV6-5 and TRBJ2-7, with 8 nucleotides matching TRBD1. The CDR3 runs to 16 residues. Germline V gene lookup returns CDR1 MNHEY and CDR2 SVGAGI. V shed 8 bases and J 5 bases; nucleotides not matched to a gene: 17. The CDR3 sequence is CASPPIDRGRIHEQYF. Here the CDR3 DNA reads TGTGCCAGCCCTCCTATCGACAGGGGTCGGATCCACGAGCAGTACTTC.

This clonotype appeared many times. The chain recombines TRBV6-5 with TRBJ1-1, with 7 bases that match TRBD1. Germline lookup yields CDR1 MNHEY and CDR2 SVGAGI. J was trimmed by 10 bases and V by 5 bases; bases with no gene match: 7. The CDR3 consists of 12 residues. The DNA for the CDR3 is TGTGCCAGCAGTCTACAGGGGAAGGGAGCTTTCTTT. Its translation: CASSLQGKGAFF.

V and J are TRBV10-3 and TRBJ1-2; no definite D call. The CDR3 runs 15 residues. Trimming removed 0 bases at V and 4 bases at J, with 12 bases between. CDR1 and CDR2 (germline): ENHRY, SYGVKD. The CDR3 nucleotides are TGTGCCATCAGTGAGTCGCGGGAGAGTAGCTATGGCTACACCTTC. It is translated as CAISESRESSYGYTF.

At least ten counts were recorded for this clonotype. The rearrangement uses TRBV6-1 and TRBJ1-1; D call uncertain. Germline V CDR1 and CDR2: MNHNS, SASEGT. V was clipped by 8 bases and J by 2 bases, with 9 bases between them. The CDR3 runs to 12 residues. The CDR3 loop reads CASPAANTEAFF. The CDR3 DNA is TGTGCCAGCCCGGCAGCCAACACTGAAGCTTTCTTT.